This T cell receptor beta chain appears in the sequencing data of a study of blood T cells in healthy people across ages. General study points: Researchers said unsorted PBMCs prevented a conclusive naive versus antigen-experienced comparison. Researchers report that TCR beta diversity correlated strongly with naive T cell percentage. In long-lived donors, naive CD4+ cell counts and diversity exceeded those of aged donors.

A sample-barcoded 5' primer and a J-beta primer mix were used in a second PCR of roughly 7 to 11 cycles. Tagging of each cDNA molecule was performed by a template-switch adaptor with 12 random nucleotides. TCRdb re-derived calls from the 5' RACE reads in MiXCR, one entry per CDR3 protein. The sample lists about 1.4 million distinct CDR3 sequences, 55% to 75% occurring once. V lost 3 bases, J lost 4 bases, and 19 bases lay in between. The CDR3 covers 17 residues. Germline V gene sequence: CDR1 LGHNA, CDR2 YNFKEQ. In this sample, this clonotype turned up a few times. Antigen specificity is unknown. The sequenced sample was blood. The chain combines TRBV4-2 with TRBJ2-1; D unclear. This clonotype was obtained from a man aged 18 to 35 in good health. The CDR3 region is CASSQLITAWNYNEQFF. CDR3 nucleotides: TGTGCCAGCAGCCAGCTAATAACGGCCTGGAATTACAATGAGCAGTTCTTC.